The 3 T cell receptor beta chains given below trace back to one sample, sequenced in a study of blood T cells in healthy people across ages. Through a sample-barcoded 5' primer and a J-beta primer mix, a second PCR was run for roughly 7 to 12 cycles. Each CDR3 protein is one row after TCRdb ran MiXCR on the 5' RACE reads. The table has 1 million or so distinct CDR3 sequences, 35% to 50% seen once. The sample was blood. The source of these receptors is a woman aged 55-69 years in good health.

J is TRBJ2-1 and V is TRBV20-1; D unclear. V lost 0 bases, J lost 2 bases, and 14 bases lay in between. CDR3 length: 16 residues. CDR1 is DFQATT and CDR2 is SNEGSKA in the germline V gene (reference sequence). The CDR3 DNA reads TGCAGTGCTAGAGATAATGAGGCCCCAGCCTACAATGAGCAGTTCTTC. Translating it yields CSARDNEAPAYNEQFF.

This chain joins TRBV27 and TRBJ2-7, with 7 bases lining up with TRBD1. The J call is uncertain, as TRBJ2-4 better fits the DNA end. The germline gives CDR1 MNHEY, CDR2 SMNVEV (reference sequence). The CDR3 sequence is 16 residues long. The CDR3 sequence: CASSSHDRVAKNIQYF. The CDR3 DNA is TGTGCCAGCAGTTCCCACGACAGGGTCGCCAAAAACATTCAGTACTTC.

This clonotype was observed a handful of times. The J gene is TRBJ2-1, the V gene TRBV25-1, with D perhaps being TRBD1 or TRBD2 (5 bases each). CDR1 and CDR2 (germline): MGHDK, SYGVNS. V was clipped by 8 bases and J by 8 bases, with 16 bases between them. The CDR3 is made up of 13 amino acids. The DNA for the CDR3 is TGTGCCAGCCGCAGTGGGGGTTTCGATGAGCAGTTCTTC. Translation: CASRSGGFDEQFF. The entire variable domain, with the rest obtained from reference TRBV25-1 and TRBJ2-1, is as follows: EADIYQTPRYLVIGTGKKITLECSQTMGHDKMYWYQQDPGMELHLIHYSYGVNSTEKGDLSSESTVSRIRTEHFPLTLESARPSHTSQYLCASRSGGFDEQFFGPGTRLTVL.